This T cell receptor (beta chain) was recovered during a study of cytomegalovirus exposure and HLA in healthy donors. Broader study findings: The authors later found most CMV-associated TCR beta chains appeared HLA-restricted. According to an earlier analysis, most TCR beta V segments yielded productive rearrangements about 90% or about 30% of the time.

Primers: 60 Vbeta forward and 13 Jbeta reverse. TCRdb's table, derived via immunoSEQ multiplex PCR, lists solely in-frame clones and lacks some. The sample records hundreds of thousands of clones, over 65% being singletons. Deletions cut 1 base from V and 0 bases from J, with 8 bases between. The germline CDR1 and CDR2 sequences are SGHTS and YDEGEE. The CDR3 consists of 15 residues. Turning to this clone: Its antigen is not identified.

This receptor was taken from a man younger than 35 in good health and CMV-seronegative. Sequenced input: PBMCs. This rearrangement joins TRBV5-8 to TRBJ1-5; D ambiguous. The CDR3 nucleotides read TGTGCCAGCAGCTTGTACTCGGGTAGCAATCAGCCCCAGCATTTT. Protein product: CASSLYSGSNQPQHF.